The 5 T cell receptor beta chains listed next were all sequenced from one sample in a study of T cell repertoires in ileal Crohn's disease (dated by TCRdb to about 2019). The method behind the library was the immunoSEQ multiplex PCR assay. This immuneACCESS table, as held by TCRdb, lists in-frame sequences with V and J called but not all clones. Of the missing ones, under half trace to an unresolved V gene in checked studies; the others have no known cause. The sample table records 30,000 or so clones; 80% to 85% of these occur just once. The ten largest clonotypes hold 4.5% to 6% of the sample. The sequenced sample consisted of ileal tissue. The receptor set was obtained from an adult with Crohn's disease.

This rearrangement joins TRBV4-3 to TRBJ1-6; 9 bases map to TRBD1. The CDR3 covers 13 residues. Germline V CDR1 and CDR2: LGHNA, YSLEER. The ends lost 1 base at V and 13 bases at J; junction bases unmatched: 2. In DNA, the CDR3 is TGCGCCAGCAGCCAAGCGACAGGGGGGCCCCTCCACTTT. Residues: CASSQATGGPLHF.

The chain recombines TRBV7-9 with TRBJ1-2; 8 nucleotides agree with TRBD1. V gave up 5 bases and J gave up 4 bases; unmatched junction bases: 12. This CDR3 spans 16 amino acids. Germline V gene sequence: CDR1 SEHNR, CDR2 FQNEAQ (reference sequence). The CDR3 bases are TGTGCCAGCAGCCATCTGGACAGGGATAAGACCTATGGCTACACCTTC. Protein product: CASSHLDRDKTYGYTF.

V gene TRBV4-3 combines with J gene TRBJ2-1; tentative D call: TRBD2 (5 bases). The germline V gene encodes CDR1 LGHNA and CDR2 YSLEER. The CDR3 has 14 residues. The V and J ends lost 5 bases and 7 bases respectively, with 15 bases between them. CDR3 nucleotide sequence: TGCGCCAGCAGCTATCACTCCGGAGGTAATGAGCAGTTCTTC. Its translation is CASSYHSGGNEQFF.

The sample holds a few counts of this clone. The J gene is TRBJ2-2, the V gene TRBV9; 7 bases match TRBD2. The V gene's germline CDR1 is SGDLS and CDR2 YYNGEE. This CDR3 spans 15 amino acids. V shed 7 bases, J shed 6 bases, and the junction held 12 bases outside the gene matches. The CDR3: CASGLGLSRAGELFF. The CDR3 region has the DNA TGTGCCAGCGGACTGGGACTAAGTAGAGCCGGGGAGCTGTTTTTT.

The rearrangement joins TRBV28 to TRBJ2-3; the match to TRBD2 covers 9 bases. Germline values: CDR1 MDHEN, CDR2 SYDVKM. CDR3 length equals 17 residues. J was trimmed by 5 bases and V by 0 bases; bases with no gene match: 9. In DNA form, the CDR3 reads TGTGCCAGCAGTTTATGGGCGGCTAGCGGGGACAAAGATACGCAGTATTTT. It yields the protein CASSLWAASGDKDTQYF.